These T cell receptor beta chains were read from a single sample in a study of T cell responses to AZD1222 COVID-19 vaccine. The assay was immunoSEQ multiplex PCR, and TCRdb's table has in-frame clones only and misses some. The table shows approximately 42,000 clones, with 70% to 90% occurring only once. The specimen was peripheral blood, collected 28 days after the second AZD1222 dose. Receptor source: an adult who received the AZD1222 COVID-19 vaccine. The CDR3 runs from the conserved cysteine through the conserved F or W. The order of the fields is J gene, clone size, V gene, D gene, CDR3 protein, CDR3 DNA. A D gene is named only where the DNA matches it firmly. The size field is filled for only some rows; it gives once, few, many or a size class.

TRBJ1-2 few TRBV11-1 TRBD1 CASSTGPGQIYPGYTF TGTGCCAGCAGCACTGGCCCGGGACAGATTTATCCTGGCTACACCTTC
TRBJ2-7 - TRBV27 - CASNPLGGQVHEQYF TGTGCCAGCAACCCCCTGGGAGGACAGGTCCACGAGCAGTACTTC
TRBJ1-2 - TRBV3-1/TRBV3-2 - CASSQRERGYTF TGTGCCAGCAGCCAGAGGGAACGTGGCTACACCTTC
TRBJ2-1 - TRBV7-7 TRBD2 CASSSGLAGSNEQFF TGTGCTAGCAGCTCCGGACTAGCGGGATCCAATGAGCAGTTCTTC
TRBJ1-1 - TRBV19 TRBD1 CASSIRTGTEAFF TGTGCCAGTAGTATCAGGACAGGCACTGAAGCTTTCTTT
TRBJ1-5 few TRBV20-1 - CSASLPGGNQPQHF TGCAGTGCTAGTTTGCCGGGCGGCAATCAGCCCCAGCATTTT
TRBJ2-7 few TRBV29-1 - CSVAGGGSYEQYF TGCAGCGTTGCTGGAGGAGGGTCCTACGAGCAGTACTTC
TRBJ1-4 - TRBV6-6 - CASGPPVGEKLFF TGTGCCAGCGGCCCTCCTGTTGGAGAAAAACTGTTTTTT
TRBJ2-2 - TRBV4-2 TRBD2 CASSKEPGGIDTGELFF TGTGCCAGCAGCAAAGAACCGGGAGGGATAGACACCGGGGAGCTGTTTTTT
TRBJ2-1 - TRBV28 - CASSSLYNEQFF TGTGCCAGCAGTTCATTGTACAATGAGCAGTTCTTC
TRBJ1-3 - TRBV9 - CASSVAQGNTIYF TGTGCCAGCAGCGTAGCCCAGGGAAACACCATATATTTT
TRBJ1-4 - TRBV28 - CASSLGMATNEKLFF TGTGCCAGCAGTTTAGGAATGGCAACTAATGAAAAACTGTTTTTT
TRBJ1-3 few TRBV14 TRBD1 CASSPRQGIVGNTIYF TGTGCCAGCAGCCCACGACAGGGAATCGTCGGAAACACCATATATTTT
TRBJ1-3 - TRBV7-8 TRBD1 CASSRGAGGLGNTIYF TGTGCCAGCAGCCGAGGTGCAGGGGGTTTAGGAAACACCATATATTTT
TRBJ1-1 - TRBV5-5 - CASSFQGDTEAFF TGTGCCAGCAGCTTCCAGGGAGATACTGAAGCTTTCTTT
TRBJ2-7 once TRBV21-1 - CASAPERGGPHEQYF TGTGCCAGCGCTCCCGAGCGGGGGGGCCCCCACGAGCAGTACTTC
TRBJ1-5 once TRBV6-5 TRBD1 CASSIRDSNNQPQHF TGTGCCAGCAGTATCCGGGACAGCAATAATCAGCCCCAGCATTTT